The 30 T cell receptor beta chains given below trace back to one sample, sequenced in a study of blood T cells in healthy people across ages. Next came a second PCR, run for roughly 6 to 11 cycles, which used a sample-barcoded 5' primer along with a J-beta primer mix. One entry per CDR3 protein, called by TCRdb with MiXCR from the 5' RACE reads. The sample lists around 1,100,000 distinct CDR3 sequences, roughly two fifths seen once, with around 13% in the top ten. The sequencing input was blood. These receptors all come from a man in his late teens or twenties in good health.

This clonotype came up a few times. The rearrangement joins TRBV25-1 to TRBJ1-4; no clear D. CDR1 is MGHDK and CDR2 is SYGVNS in the germline V gene. Between the trimmed V and J ends, which lost 6 bases and 5 bases, there was a span of 22 bases. CDR3 size: 17 residues. The CDR3, as DNA: TGTGCCAGCAGACCTACGGTAATGGGGTCGAGAAATGAAAAACTGTTTTTT. This gives the protein CASRPTVMGSRNEKLFF.

This clonotype was counted many times. J is TRBJ2-7 and V is TRBV9, with 7 positions matching TRBD2. CDR3 size: 15 residues. Trimming removed 3 bases from V and 7 bases from J; junction bases left unmatched: 13. Germline V gene data show CDR1 as SGDLS and CDR2 as YYNGEE. CDR3 coding DNA: TGTGCCAGCAGCGCCGCTAGCGGCCCCCTTGAGGAGCAGTACTTC. It specifies CASSAASGPLEEQYF.

Comment on this clonotype: The junction shows a germline mismatch at one end, possibly a read error. The rearrangement links TRBV5-1 to TRBJ1-4, with a tentative D call TRBD1 (6 bases). Germline CDR1 reads SGHRS; CDR2 reads YFSETQ. CDR3 length equals 16 residues. CDR3 in DNA: TGCGCCAGCAGTCCCACCGGGGGGCGGCCCAATGAAAAACTGTATTTT. It is translated as CASSPTGGRPNEKLYF.

This clonotype turned up a few times. The J gene is TRBJ2-3, the V gene TRBV30; unclear D gene. The length of the CDR3 is 14 residues. Germline V gives CDR1 GTSNPN, CDR2 SVGIG (reference sequence). Trimming pared 1 base from V and 4 bases from J, leaving 12 bases between. The CDR3, as DNA: TGTGCCTGGAGTGAAATCAACCGGGCAGATACGCAGTATTTT. It translates to CAWSEINRADTQYF.

J is TRBJ2-2 and V is TRBV7-9; unclear D gene. The CDR3 runs to 13 residues. The V end lost 5 bases, the J end lost 2 bases, and 6 bases lay between the germline ends. The germline V gene encodes CDR1 SEHNR and CDR2 FQNEAQ (reference sequence). CDR3 in DNA: TGTGCCAGCAGCCTCGATAACACCGGGGAGCTGTTTTTT. Translated, it gives CASSLDNTGELFF.

This clonotype came up a few times. The chain combines TRBV4-2 with TRBJ2-3, with 11 nucleotides matching TRBD1. Germline assignment: CDR1 LGHNA and CDR2 YNFKEQ. CDR3 length equals 18 residues. J gave up 3 bases and V 0 bases, and 8 bases lay outside the gene matches. The CDR3 DNA reads as TGTGCCAGCAGCCAAGATTTGGGGACAGGGGGAAGGACAGATACGCAGTATTTT. As protein: CASSQDLGTGGRTDTQYF.

V gene TRBV27 combines with J gene TRBJ1-3, with no clear D. Per germline, CDR1 MNHEY and CDR2 SMNVEV (reference sequence). The CDR3 loop spans 15 amino acids. The germline V and J ends were trimmed by 4 bases and 0 bases, with 10 bases remaining between them. The CDR3 DNA reads TGTGCCAGCAGTTCGGGAGGCCGCTCTGGAAACACCATATATTTT. Its translation: CASSSGGRSGNTIYF.

With respect to this clonotype: A much larger clone differs by one base, so this may be a read error. The rearrangement uses TRBV29-1 and TRBJ1-2; no clear D gene. Per the germline V gene, CDR1 is SQVTM and CDR2 is ANQGSEA. There are 13 residues in the CDR3. CDR3 sequence: CSVVGGAKYGYTF. Here the CDR3 DNA reads TGCAGCGTTGTTGGCGGAGCTAAATATGGCTACACCTTC.

A note on this clonotype: A much larger clone differs by one base, so this may be a read error. The chain has TRBV20-1 and TRBJ2-1; possibly TRBD1 for D (6 bases). The assigned J gene may be wrong: the sequence end matches TRBJ2-7 better. The CDR3 has 15 residues. CDR1 and CDR2 from the germline V gene are DFQATT and SNEGSKA (reference sequence). CDR3 region: CSARDRQAVYNEQYF. The CDR3 DNA follows: TGCAGTGCTAGAGACCGACAGGCAGTCTACAATGAGCAGTACTTC.

The chain is built from TRBV18 and TRBJ1-2, with D possibly being TRBD1 (5 bases). Germline lookup yields CDR1 KGHSH and CDR2 LQKENI. The CDR3 sequence is 13 residues long. Deletions cut 4 bases from V and 4 bases from J, with 10 bases between. CDR3 in amino acids: CASSQGTFYGYTF. The CDR3 DNA reads as TGTGCCAGCTCACAGGGGACTTTCTATGGCTACACCTTC.

The chain combines TRBV4-1 with TRBJ1-1; maybe TRBD1 (6 bases). V was cut by 2 bases and J by 3 bases, with 22 bases left in between. The CDR3 is 18 residues long. Germline-derived CDR1 and CDR2 are MGHRA and YSYEKL. CDR3 amino acids: CASSQRRILGQIHTEAFF. The CDR3 DNA is TGCGCCAGCAGCCAAAGGCGGATACTCGGACAGATACACACTGAAGCTTTCTTT.

This chain connects TRBV7-2 to TRBJ2-3, with 11 positions matching TRBD2. Germline lookup yields CDR1 SGHTA and CDR2 FQGNSA. The CDR3 extends over 14 amino acids. V lost 1 base and J lost 11; bases outside the gene matches: 5. CDR3 nucleotide sequence: TGTGCCAGCAGCTTAGTCCTAGCGGGGGGCGAGCAGTATTTT. It codes for CASSLVLAGGEQYF.

The chain joins TRBV20-1 to TRBJ2-5, with 9 positions matching TRBD1. V shed 3 bases, J shed 5 bases, and the junction held 10 bases outside the gene matches. CDR1 is DFQATT, CDR2 SNEGSKA, per germline (reference sequence). This CDR3 comprises 15 residues. The CDR3: CSASGPGTGNETQYF. The CDR3 coding sequence is TGCAGTGCTAGCGGTCCCGGGACAGGGAATGAGACCCAGTACTTC.

The chain is built from TRBV20-1 and TRBJ2-3; 7 bases are shared with TRBD2. V lost 6 bases and J lost 2; bases outside the gene matches: 8. Germline CDR1 reads DFQATT; CDR2 reads SNEGSKA (reference sequence). The CDR3 spans 14 residues. CDR3 sequence (DNA): TGCAGTGCGACGCGGGGGAGGCCCACAGATACGCAGTATTTT. This codes for CSATRGRPTDTQYF.

This chain joins TRBV5-1 and TRBJ1-2; no firm D call. The CDR3 is 14 residues long. The V gene lost 0 bases and the J gene lost 8 bases, with 14 bases spanning the gap. Looked up from germline, CDR1 is SGHRS and CDR2 is YFSETQ. For the CDR3, the DNA is TGCGCCAGCAGCTTGGACTCCGGGGTAGGAGGCTACACCTTC. It translates to CASSLDSGVGGYTF.

This clonotype was found a few times. The chain recombines TRBV20-1 with TRBJ1-4, with TRBD1 as a possible D gene (5 bases). This CDR3 contains 14 residues. Looked up from germline, CDR1 is DFQATT and CDR2 is SNEGSKA (reference sequence). Trimming took 6 bases from V and 8 from J, leaving 19 bases between them. The CDR3 bases are TGCAGTGCCACCGTCGGGGGATGGGGAGAAAAACTGTTTTTT. This codes for CSATVGGWGEKLFF.

This rearrangement joins TRBV6-2 or TRBV6-3 to TRBJ2-1, with 8 bases that match TRBD1. The J segment lost 7 bases and the V segment lost 5 bases, leaving 7 bases of the junction unmatched. The length of the CDR3 is 14 residues. Germline V lookup: CDR1 MNHEY, CDR2 SVGEGT. CDR3 amino acids: CASSNPGGRNEQFF. CDR3 DNA sequence: TGTGCCAGCAGTAATCCAGGGGGCAGGAATGAGCAGTTCTTC.

This clonotype turned up a few times. The chain links TRBV28 to TRBJ2-3; D possibly matches TRBD1 or TRBD2 (6 bases each). Per the germline V gene, CDR1 is MDHEN and CDR2 is SYDVKM. V lost 2 bases and J 5 bases, leaving 14 bases between the germline ends. The CDR3 runs 15 residues. The CDR3 loop reads CASSLVRGRLDTQYF. The CDR3 DNA follows: TGTGCCAGCAGTTTAGTAAGGGGGAGGCTAGATACGCAGTATTTT.

V usage is TRBV20-1 and J usage is TRBJ2-4; 9 bases are shared with TRBD2. The CDR3 spans 15 residues. Germline V gene data show CDR1 as DFQATT and CDR2 as SNEGSKA (reference sequence). The ends lost 0 bases at V and 8 bases at J; junction bases unmatched: 8. The CDR3 DNA sequence: TGCAGTGCTAGAGATTTAGGCGGGGGGGCCGACATTCAGTACTTC. Its protein is CSARDLGGGADIQYF.

Ten or more counts support this clonotype. The V and J genes are TRBV10-3 and TRBJ1-1; D remains unclear. CDR1 and CDR2 from the germline V gene are ENHRY and SYGVKD. Trimming cost V 0 bases and J 5 bases, with 13 bases left between them. The CDR3 contains 15 residues. CDR3 protein: CAISESFGVRTEAFF. The CDR3 nucleotides are TGTGCCATCAGTGAGTCGTTTGGGGTAAGAACTGAAGCTTTCTTT.

This clonotype was counted only a few times. The chain couples TRBV6-5 to TRBJ1-5; no firm D call. Germline CDR1 is MNHEY and CDR2 is SVGAGI. The CDR3 length is 14 residues. Trimming pared 2 bases from V and 0 bases from J, leaving 5 bases between. The CDR3 loop reads CASSYGGSNQPQHF. The CDR3, as DNA: TGTGCCAGCAGTTACGGAGGTAGCAATCAGCCCCAGCATTTT.

The chain joins TRBV4-2 to TRBJ1-4; 7 nucleotides align to TRBD1. The germline CDR1 and CDR2 sequences are LGHNA and YNFKEQ. V shed 2 bases, J shed 1 base, and the junction held 1 base outside the gene matches. The CDR3 totals 15 residues. The CDR3 DNA follows: TGTGCCAGCAGCCAATGGACAGGAACTAATGAAAAACTGTTTTTT. It yields the protein CASSQWTGTNEKLFF.

There are a few counts of this clonotype. The rearrangement uses TRBV7-9 and TRBJ2-3; D may be TRBD2 (5 bases). V shed 1 base and J shed 3 bases, with 14 bases lying between them. CDR3 length: 16 amino acids. Germline V lookup: CDR1 SEHNR, CDR2 FQNEAQ (reference sequence). The CDR3 region has the DNA TGTGCCAGCAGCTTAGTCCCGGGAATGGAAACAGATACGCAGTATTTT. Protein product: CASSLVPGMETDTQYF.

At least ten counts were recorded for this clonotype. The DNA for the CDR3 is TGCGCCAGCAGCCTCGGGACTAGCGGACCCTACGAGCAGTACTTC. Protein sequence: CASSLGTSGPYEQYF. V is TRBV4-1 and J is TRBJ2-7; 11 positions agree with TRBD2. CDR1 and CDR2 (germline): MGHRA, YSYEKL. The J segment lost 2 bases and the V segment lost 4 bases, leaving 4 bases of the junction unmatched. There are 15 residues in the CDR3.

The chain combines TRBV9 with TRBJ2-7; the match to TRBD1 covers 9 bases. J was trimmed by 6 bases and V by 4 bases; bases with no gene match: 8. The germline gives CDR1 SGDLS, CDR2 YYNGEE. CDR3 length: 14 amino acids. CDR3 bases: TGTGCCAGCAGCCCCGGACAGGGGATCCGCGAGCAGTACTTC. Protein sequence: CASSPGQGIREQYF.

This chain connects TRBV24-1 to TRBJ2-3; no clear D gene. Germline V gives CDR1 KGHDR, CDR2 SFDVKD. This CDR3 has 16 amino acids. Trimming took 2 bases from V and 1 from J, leaving 12 bases between them. The CDR3 coding sequence is TGTGCCACCAGTGATTCTTCGTCGAGCGGCACAGATACGCAGTATTTT. This sequence encodes CATSDSSSSGTDTQYF.

The J gene is TRBJ2-5, the V gene TRBV9; D may be TRBD1 (6 bases). TRBJ2-7 explains the end of the DNA better; the J call may be wrong. The CDR3 is made up of 17 amino acids. The germline gives CDR1 SGDLS, CDR2 YYNGEE. CDR3 in DNA: TGTGCCAGCAGCGGAGGGGGTGCCCTTGGACCTTCCATCGAGCAGTACTTC. Amino acid sequence: CASSGGGALGPSIEQYF.

V is TRBV5-1 and J is TRBJ2-3; D may be TRBD1 or TRBD2 (6 bases each). Trimming took off 5 bases at V and 4 bases at J, with 20 bases between the two ends. CDR1 is SGHRS and CDR2 is YFSETQ in the germline V gene. This CDR3 spans 16 amino acids. The CDR3 loop is CASRMYRGAGPDTQYF. The DNA of the CDR3 is TGCGCCAGCAGAATGTATAGGGGGGCGGGGCCAGATACGCAGTATTTT.

The rearrangement uses TRBV9 and TRBJ2-5; tentatively, D is TRBD1 (5 bases). Germline loops: CDR1 SGDLS, CDR2 YYNGEE. Trimming shortened V by 4 bases and J by 2 bases, and 12 bases separated the two germline ends. CDR3 length: 14 amino acids. This CDR3 reads CASSPEGAQETQYF. CDR3 in DNA: TGTGCCAGCAGCCCGGAAGGGGCGCAAGAGACCCAGTACTTC.

The chain couples TRBV27 to TRBJ1-1; D is perhaps TRBD1 (5 bases). The CDR3 has 13 amino acids. Trimming stripped 7 bases from V and 5 bases from J, with 14 bases between. CDR1 is MNHEY and CDR2 is SMNVEV in the germline V gene (reference sequence). The CDR3, as DNA: TGTGCCAGCACCCCTGGGGGGGGAACTGAAGCTTTCTTT. Amino acid sequence: CASTPGGGTEAFF.